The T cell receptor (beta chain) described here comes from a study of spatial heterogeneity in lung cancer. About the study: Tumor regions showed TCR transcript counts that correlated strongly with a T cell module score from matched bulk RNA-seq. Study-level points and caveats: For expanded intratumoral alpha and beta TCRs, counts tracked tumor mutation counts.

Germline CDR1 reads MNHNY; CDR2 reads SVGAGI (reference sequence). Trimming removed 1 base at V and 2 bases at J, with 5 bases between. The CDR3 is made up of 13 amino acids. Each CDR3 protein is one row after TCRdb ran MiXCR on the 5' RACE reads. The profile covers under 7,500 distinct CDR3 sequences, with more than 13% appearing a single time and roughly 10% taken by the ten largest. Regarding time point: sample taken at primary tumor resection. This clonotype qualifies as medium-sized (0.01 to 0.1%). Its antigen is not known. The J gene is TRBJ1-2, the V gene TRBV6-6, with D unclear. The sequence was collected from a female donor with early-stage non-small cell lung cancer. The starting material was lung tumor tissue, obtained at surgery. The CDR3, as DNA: TGTGCCAGCAGTTACTGGCGGAACTATGGCTACACCTTC. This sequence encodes CASSYWRNYGYTF.